This T cell receptor (beta chain) was sequenced in a study of blood T cell repertoires in COVID-19. Overall study: Specimens from acute and convalescent COVID-19 originated in the United States, Italy and Spain. From T cells, B-cell-depleted T cells, or PBMCs came the material, which was cDNA or gDNA.

The length of the CDR3 is 14 residues. V gave up 5 bases and J gave up 3 bases; unmatched junction bases: 4. Germline V lookup: CDR1 MDHEN, CDR2 SYDVKM. Data came from immunoSEQ multiplex PCR; TCRdb stores just in-frame clones and leaves some out. The sample shows more than 150,000 clones, about four fifths of them seen only once. Sequenced input: peripheral blood. The source is an elderly woman with COVID-19, enrolled during active disease. The chain recombines TRBV28 with TRBJ1-5, with 7 bases that match TRBD1. This CDR3 reads CASSKGQYNQPQHF. The CDR3 DNA is TGTGCCAGCAGTAAGGGACAGTACAATCAGCCCCAGCATTTT.